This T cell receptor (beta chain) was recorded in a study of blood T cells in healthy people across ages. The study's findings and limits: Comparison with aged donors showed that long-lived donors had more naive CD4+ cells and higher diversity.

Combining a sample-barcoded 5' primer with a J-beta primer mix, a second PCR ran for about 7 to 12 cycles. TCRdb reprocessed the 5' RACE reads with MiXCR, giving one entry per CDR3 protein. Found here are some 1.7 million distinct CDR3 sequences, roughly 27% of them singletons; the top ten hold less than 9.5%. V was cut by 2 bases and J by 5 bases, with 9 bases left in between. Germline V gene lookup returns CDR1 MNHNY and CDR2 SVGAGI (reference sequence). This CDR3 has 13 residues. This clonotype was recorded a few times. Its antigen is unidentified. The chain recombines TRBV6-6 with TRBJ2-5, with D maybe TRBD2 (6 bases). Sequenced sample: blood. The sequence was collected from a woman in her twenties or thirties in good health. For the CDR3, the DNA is TGTGCCAGCAGTTACCAGCTAGCGGAGACCCAGTACTTC. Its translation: CASSYQLAETQYF.